Listed below are T cell receptor beta chains from one sample, sequenced in a study of T cell repertoires in cytomegalovirus infection. TCRdb ran MiXCR on the reads and lists one entry per CDR3 protein. Among about 440,000 distinct CDR3 sequences, roughly 31% were seen once, and the ten largest hold roughly an eighth. The sample taken for sequencing was PBMCs. These receptors were obtained from a human donor in good health (CMV status not recorded). Some clones in this sample may be carry-over from other donors' samples. The CDR3 runs from the conserved cysteine through the conserved F or W. A D gene is named only where the DNA matches it firmly. Rows may omit the clone size; those that give it use once, few, many or a size class.

TRBV29-1	TRBJ1-1	NA	NA	TGCAGCTCCCGGGATAGGGGGGCGGGTACTGAAGCTTTCTTT	CSSRDRGAGTEAFF
TRBV7-2	TRBJ2-1	NA	NA	TGTGCCAGCAGCATCCCGCTATCACAGGTCTACAATGAGCAGTTCTTC	CASSIPLSQVYNEQFF
TRBV7-6	TRBJ1-1	few	TRBD1	TGTGCCAGCAGCTTAGGAGACAGGGAGGCAGCTTTCTTT	CASSLGDREAAFF
TRBV27	TRBJ1-6	NA	NA	TGTGCCAGCAGTTTCACAGGGCACGGAGATTCACCCCTCCACTTT	CASSFTGHGDSPLHF
TRBV7-9	TRBJ1-2	NA	TRBD1	TGTGCCAGCAGCCGTGAACAGGGGGGCTATGGCTACACCTTC	CASSREQGGYGYTF
TRBV5-1	TRBJ1-1	once	TRBD1	TGCGCCAGCAGCAGGGACCAGGGGGCGCGGACTGAAGCTTTCTTT	CASSRDQGARTEAFF
TRBV28	TRBJ2-5	NA	NA	TGTGCCAGCAATAACCCCCGGAGGAAGTACCAAGAGACCCAGTACTTC	CASNNPRRKYQETQYF
TRBV28	TRBJ2-4	few	NA	TGTGCCAGCAGTCCCTCCGGGACCCCCGCCAAAAACATTCAGTACTTC	CASSPSGTPAKNIQYF
TRBV7-2	TRBJ2-3	once	TRBD2	TGTGCCAGCAGCTTCCTTAGCGGGGCTAGCACAGATACGCAGTGTTTT	CASSFLSGASTDTQCF
TRBV4-2	TRBJ2-7	few	TRBD2	TGTGCCAGCAGCCAAGAAGCGGGGCTCTACAACGAGCAGTACTTC	CASSQEAGLYNEQYF
TRBV7-4	TRBJ1-5	NA	NA	TGTGCCAGCAGCCCCACGACAGATCAGCCCCAGCATTTT	CASSPTTDQPQHF
TRBV28	TRBJ2-2	few	TRBD1	TGTGCCAGCAGACCCGACCAGACAGGGCATACCGGGGAGCTGTTTTTT	CASRPDQTGHTGELFF
TRBV6-1	TRBJ2-5	few	NA	TGTGCCAGCAGTGAAATCGGGAGCCAAGAGACCCAGTACTTC	CASSEIGSQETQYF
TRBV12-3/TRBV12-4	TRBJ1-5	NA	NA	TGTGCCAGCAGTTTCGCAGATCAGCCCCAGCATTTT	CASSFADQPQHF
TRBV5-1	TRBJ1-2	few	NA	TGCGCCAGCAGGGCCCAGGGAGATAACTATGGCTACACCTTC	CASRAQGDNYGYTF
TRBV4-1	TRBJ1-3	NA	NA	TGTGCCAGCAGCCAAGAGGCCCGGCTCCGTTTTTCTGGAAACACCATATATTTT	CASSQEARLRFSGNTIYF
TRBV19	TRBJ1-5	few	TRBD1	TGTGCCAGTAGTATAGCGGACAGGGGTCGTCAGCCCCAGCATTTT	CASSIADRGRQPQHF
TRBV12-3/TRBV12-4	TRBJ1-4	few	TRBD1	TGTGCCAGCAGGTCAGGACAGGAGGCAGGGAAACTGTTTTTT	CASRSGQEAGKLFF
TRBV5-4	TRBJ1-1	NA	NA	TGTGCCAGCAGGCGGACGGGTGGTGGAGGGTACACTGAAGCTTTCTTT	CASRRTGGGGYTEAFF
TRBV6-1	TRBJ2-2	few	NA	TGTGCCAGCAGTACAACAGGGTGGTTCACCGGGGAGCTGTTTTTT	CASSTTGWFTGELFF
TRBV19	TRBJ1-1	NA	NA	TGTGCCAGTAGTGGGAACGTGGAGGACACTGAAGCTTTCTTT	CASSGNVEDTEAFF
TRBV5-1	TRBJ2-3	NA	NA	TGCGCCAGCAGCTTGGTGAGGGATACGCAGTATTTT	CASSLVRDTQYF
TRBV2	TRBJ2-7	once	NA	TGTGCCAGCAGTGAAGATGGGTTTGGCGAGCAGTACTTC	CASSEDGFGEQYF
TRBV6-1	TRBJ1-6	NA	NA	TGTGCCAGCAGTGAAGCAGGCTCTACTTACCCCACCCTCCACTTT	CASSEAGSTYPTLHF
TRBV5-1	TRBJ2-3	NA	NA	TGCGCCAGCAGCTTACAGCCTGGACCAGGGGGGCTCACAGATACGCAGTATTTT	CASSLQPGPGGLTDTQYF
TRBV4-3	TRBJ1-2	few	NA	TGCGCCAGCAGCCAAGACCGACGAGGAGTTTATGGCTACACCTTC	CASSQDRRGVYGYTF
TRBV30	TRBJ2-5	NA	NA	TGTGCCTGGGTGGGCCGTGGGGAGACCCAGTACTTC	CAWVGRGETQYF
TRBV19	TRBJ2-3	NA	NA	TGTGCCAGTGGACGAGACAGTCCGGGCACAGATACGCAGTATTTT	CASGRDSPGTDTQYF
TRBV12-3/TRBV12-4	TRBJ1-2	NA	NA	TGTGCCAGCAGATCGGACTGGGCGATAGACTATGGCTACACCTTC	CASRSDWAIDYGYTF
TRBV11-2	TRBJ2-3	many	NA	TGTGCCAGCAGCTTTGGCGGGCTCCGCACAGATACGCAGTATTTT	CASSFGGLRTDTQYF
TRBV7-2	TRBJ1-1	many	NA	TGTGCCAGCAGCTTTTTATGGGCAGGGGCGGCTGAAGCTTTCTTT	CASSFLWAGAAEAFF
TRBV2	TRBJ1-2	NA	TRBD1	TGTGCCACTTCGACAGGGGACAATGGCTACACCTTC	CATSTGDNGYTF
TRBV5-1	TRBJ1-1	NA	TRBD1	TGCGCCAGCAGCGGGACAGGGCTGGGGAACACTGAAGCTTTCTTT	CASSGTGLGNTEAFF
TRBV4-1	TRBJ1-1	few	TRBD1	TGCGCCAGCAGCCAAGTGAAGACAGGGGCGGGCACTGAAGCTTTCTTT	CASSQVKTGAGTEAFF
TRBV29-1	TRBJ2-1	NA	TRBD1	TGCAGCGTTGGGTCGACAGGGGCGTTCGACAATGAGCAGTTCTTC	CSVGSTGAFDNEQFF
TRBV4-3	TRBJ1-3	NA	NA	TGCGCCAGCAGCCAAGAAGGACTGACTGGAAACACCATATATTTT	CASSQEGLTGNTIYF
TRBV4-2	TRBJ2-7	few	TRBD1	TGTGCCAGCAGCCAAGAGAGAGGGACAGGGTACTCCTACGAGCAGTACTTC	CASSQERGTGYSYEQYF
TRBV11-2	TRBJ2-7	many	NA	TGTGCCAGCAGCTTGGACGGTCCCTACGAGCAGTACTTC	CASSLDGPYEQYF
TRBV11-2	TRBJ2-3	many	TRBD1	TGTGCCAGCAGCTTAGACAGGGGGTTCACAGATACGCAGTATTTT	CASSLDRGFTDTQYF
TRBV19	TRBJ1-1	NA	NA	TGTGCCAGTAGTATGTGGACAGAGGGCACTGAAGCTTTCTTT	CASSMWTEGTEAFF
TRBV20-1	TRBJ2-3	few	NA	TGCAGTCCCCAGGACTATCAACGGGGGAAAGATACGCAGTATTTT	CSPQDYQRGKDTQYF
TRBV6-2/TRBV6-3	TRBJ1-5	NA	NA	TGTGCCAGCAATTTCCCCGGTACAGGCAATCAGCCCCAGCATTTT	CASNFPGTGNQPQHF
TRBV4-1	TRBJ1-1	NA	NA	TGCGCCAGCAGCCAAGAAGGCGGGGATTTGAACACTGAAGCTTTCTTT	CASSQEGGDLNTEAFF
TRBV7-9	TRBJ2-6	few	TRBD1	TGTGCCAGCAGCAAGGACAGGGCCTCGGGGGCCAACGTCCTGACTTTC	CASSKDRASGANVLTF
TRBV5-6	TRBJ1-6	few	NA	TGTGCCAGCAGTTTTGGAGGGAATTCACCCCTCCACTTT	CASSFGGNSPLHF
TRBV11-2	TRBJ2-7	few	NA	TGTGCCAGCAGCTTATTACAGGGATCCAGCGAGCAGTACTTC	CASSLLQGSSEQYF
TRBV6-1	TRBJ2-1	NA	NA	TGTGCCAGCACCGATGTACAGAGGAGGGGCCGGTCCTACAATGAGCAGTTCTTC	CASTDVQRRGRSYNEQFF
TRBV7-6	TRBJ1-1	many	TRBD1	TGTGCCAGCAGCTTATTTGGGGCAGGGGGCGGCCAGGCCACTGAAGCTTTCTTT	CASSLFGAGGGQATEAFF
TRBV24-1	TRBJ1-5	few	TRBD1	TGTGCCACCAGTGATTCTACTGACAGGGTTCAGCCCCAGCATTTT	CATSDSTDRVQPQHF
TRBV5-6	TRBJ1-2	few	NA	TGTGCCAGCAGTCCGGACAGCCCACGGCTCTATGGCTACACCTTC	CASSPDSPRLYGYTF
TRBV30	TRBJ2-7	few	TRBD2	TGTGCCTGGAGAGACCCCCGGACTAGCGGGGTTCACGAGCAGTACTTC	CAWRDPRTSGVHEQYF
TRBV7-9	TRBJ2-7	many	NA	TGTGCCAGCAGCTTAGGCACAGGGCCGGCCTACGAGCAGTACTTC	CASSLGTGPAYEQYF
TRBV4-1	TRBJ2-7	few	TRBD2	TGCGCCAGCAGCCAAGATCAAAGCGGGGGGCTCTACGAGCAGTACTTC	CASSQDQSGGLYEQYF
TRBV27	TRBJ1-1	few	NA	TGTGCCAGCAGTTCAGCGGGAAACGCTGAAGCTTTCTTT	CASSSAGNAEAFF
TRBV20-1	TRBJ1-2	NA	NA	TGCAGTGGGACAGTCCGGAACTGGGGCTACACCTTC	CSGTVRNWGYTF